This passage covers 27 T cell receptor beta chains from one sample sequenced in a study of blood T cell repertoires in COVID-19. Only in-frame clones appear in the TCRdb table, and some are missing; sequencing was by immunoSEQ multiplex PCR. Among roughly 17,000 clones listed, under 90% were seen once. Specimen: peripheral blood. All receptors derive from a human donor in a cohort sampled during active COVID-19.

The count of this clone is one. The V and J genes are TRBV19 and TRBJ1-5; D gene ambiguous. The CDR3 loop spans 15 amino acids. Germline CDR1 reads LNHDA; CDR2 reads SQIVND (reference sequence). Trimming took off 2 bases at V and 4 bases at J, with 12 bases between the two ends. In nucleotides, the CDR3 is TGTGCCAGTAGTATATCGGGGATATATAATCAGCCCCAGCATTTT. Translating gives CASSISGIYNQPQHF.

This sequence joins TRBV7-8 and TRBJ1-2; 7 nucleotides line up with TRBD1. The V gene's germline CDR1 is SGHVS and CDR2 FQNEAQ. V shed 6 bases, J shed 2 bases, and the junction held 6 bases outside the gene matches. The CDR3 consists of 14 residues. The CDR3, as DNA: TGTGCCAGCAGTCTCTCACAGGGGAACTATGGCTACACCTTC. Its translation is CASSLSQGNYGYTF.

The rearrangement links TRBV13 to TRBJ2-1, with a possible D match to TRBD2 (5 bases). This CDR3 has 14 residues. Germline V gives CDR1 PRHDT, CDR2 FYEKMQ (reference sequence). V gave up 5 bases and J gave up 2 bases, with 10 bases separating them. The CDR3, as DNA: TGTGCCAGCAGCCCCAGACTACCCTACAATGAGCAGTTCTTC. It translates to CASSPRLPYNEQFF. Combining the CDR3 with reference TRBV13 and TRBJ2-1 gives the whole variable domain AAGVIQSPRHLIKEKRETATLKCYPIPRHDTVYWYQQGPGQDPQFLISFYEKMQSDKGSIPDRFSAQQFSDYHSELNMSSLELGDSALYFCASSPRLPYNEQFFGPGTRLTVL.

This chain joins TRBV13 and TRBJ2-2; TRBD2 matches 8 bases. This CDR3 has 15 residues. V shed 7 bases and J 1 base; nucleotides not matched to a gene: 5. The germline gives CDR1 PRHDT, CDR2 FYEKMQ (reference sequence). The chain's CDR3 is CASTRTSGNTGELFF. DNA for the CDR3: TGTGCCAGCACCCGCACTAGCGGGAACACCGGGGAGCTGTTTTTT.

This sequence joins TRBV28 and TRBJ2-7; D remains unclear. The CDR3 is 11 amino acids. Germline V gene data show CDR1 as MDHEN and CDR2 as SYDVKM. Trimming left V 8 bases short and J 5 bases short, with 10 bases between. CDR3 residues: CASSQPDEQYF. CDR3 DNA sequence: TGTGCCAGCTCCCAACCGGACGAGCAGTACTTC.

The chain recombines TRBV5-1 with TRBJ2-1; maybe TRBD1 (6 bases). Germline V gene lookup returns CDR1 SGHRS and CDR2 YFSETQ. Deletions cut 4 bases from V and 5 bases from J, with 16 bases between. The CDR3 runs 15 residues. The CDR3 region is CASSPNPGVDNEQFF. The CDR3 nucleotides are TGCGCCAGCAGCCCCAATCCAGGGGTCGACAATGAGCAGTTCTTC.

This chain links TRBV6-1 with TRBJ2-6; perhaps TRBD1 as D (6 bases). From germline, CDR1 is MNHNS and CDR2 SASEGT. V was pared by 3 bases and J by 0 bases, with 21 bases between. This CDR3 region has 20 residues. CDR3 amino acids: CASSDLNRASWNSGANVLTF. Here the CDR3 DNA reads TGTGCCAGCAGTGATCTAAACAGGGCTAGTTGGAACTCTGGGGCCAACGTCCTGACTTTC.

This clone has only one observation. The chain carries TRBV7-9 and TRBJ1-1; TRBD1 aligns across 9 bases. CDR1 is SEHNR, CDR2 FQNEAQ, per germline (reference sequence). V gave up 5 bases and J gave up 8 bases; unmatched junction bases: 3. CDR3 size: 12 residues. CDR3 sequence: CASSPGTGEAFF. CDR3 bases: TGTGCCAGCAGCCCAGGGACAGGGGAAGCTTTCTTT.

The chain employs TRBV7-9 and TRBJ1-2; D call uncertain. The germline CDR1 and CDR2 sequences are SEHNR and FQNEAQ (reference sequence). The ends were cut back, 5 bases at V and 4 bases at J, with 11 bases in the middle. There are 13 residues in the CDR3. CDR3 sequence (DNA): TGTGCCAGCAGCCAAGGAGAAATCTATGGCTACACCTTC. Protein sequence: CASSQGEIYGYTF.

CDR3 in DNA: TGTGCCATCAGTATCAGCGGGAGGGGTGAGCAGTTCTTC. Translation: CAISISGRGEQFF. This chain connects TRBV10-3 to TRBJ2-1; 10 nucleotides align to TRBD2. From germline, CDR1 is ENHRY and CDR2 SYGVKD. This CDR3 is built from 13 residues. V lost 5 bases and J lost 9; bases outside the gene matches: 4.

A single count supports this clone. The CDR3 DNA sequence: TGTGCCAGCAGCTTGGCGGGACAGACGACCGGGGAGCTGTTTTTT. Amino acid sequence: CASSLAGQTTGELFF. The rearrangement joins TRBV11-2 to TRBJ2-2; the D gene is possibly TRBD1 (7 bases). CDR3 length: 15 amino acids. The V end was cut by 3 bases, the J end by 5 bases, with 13 bases between. Germline assignment: CDR1 SGHAT and CDR2 FQNNGV.

The genes are TRBV5-3 and TRBJ2-3; 13 positions match TRBD2. TRBV5-3 is an open reading frame, and its role is uncertain. The ends lost 6 bases at V and 5 bases at J; junction bases unmatched: 9. The CDR3 sequence is 16 residues long. The CDR3 reads CARTPIRTSGRDTQYF. CDR3 nucleotides: TGTGCCAGAACCCCGATCCGGACTAGCGGGAGAGATACGCAGTATTTT.

This chain uses TRBV7-9 with TRBJ1-3; 7 bases align to TRBD1. CDR1 is SEHNR, CDR2 FQNEAQ, per germline (reference sequence). The CDR3 consists of 14 residues. The V gene end was trimmed by 5 bases and the J gene end by 8 bases; junction bases not matched to a gene: 9. CDR3 sequence: CASSRPQGQHTIYF. DNA for the CDR3: TGTGCCAGCAGCCGCCCACAGGGGCAACACACCATATATTTT.

The rearrangement uses TRBV24-1 and TRBJ2-6, with 7 bases that match TRBD1. Germline CDR1 is KGHDR and CDR2 is SFDVKD. J was trimmed by 0 bases and V by 6 bases; bases with no gene match: 7. This CDR3 comprises 17 residues. Here the CDR3 reads CATSKTGRGSGANVLTF. CDR3 nucleotides: TGTGCCACCAGTAAGACAGGGAGAGGCTCTGGGGCCAACGTCCTGACTTTC.

The rearrangement uses TRBV18 and TRBJ2-1; TRBD1 aligns across 7 bases. The CDR3 is 15 residues long. CDR1 and CDR2 from the germline V gene are KGHSH and LQKENI. The ends lost 6 bases at V and 7 bases at J; junction bases unmatched: 12. The CDR3 nucleotides read TGTGCCAGCTCTCCGGACAGGTTTATTTCTAATGAGCAGTTCTTC. Encoded protein: CASSPDRFISNEQFF. Based on the CDR3 plus reference TRBV18 and TRBJ2-1, the full variable domain is NAGVMQNPRHLVRRRGQEARLRCSPMKGHSHVYWYRQLPEEGLKFMVYLQKENIIDESGMPKERFSAEFPKEGPSILRIQQVVRGDSAAYFCASSPDRFISNEQFFGPGTRLTVL.

The chain employs TRBV28 and TRBJ2-5, with TRBD2 matching over 7 bases. Trimming took 6 bases from V and 5 from J; bases not matched to a gene: 6. Germline loops: CDR1 MDHEN, CDR2 SYDVKM. The CDR3 has 13 amino acids. The CDR3 nucleotides read TGTGCCAGCAGAGACTGGGGGGGGGAGACCCAGTACTTC. Residues: CASRDWGGETQYF.

The chain is built from TRBV19 and TRBJ1-1; the match to TRBD1 covers 7 bases. Trimming at V came to 2 bases and at J to 4 bases, leaving 4 bases not matched to a gene. The CDR3 is 14 residues long. Germline lookup yields CDR1 LNHDA and CDR2 SQIVND (reference sequence). CDR3 nucleotides: TGTGCCAGTAGTATATGGACAGGAACCACTGAAGCTTTCTTT. This codes for CASSIWTGTTEAFF.

The J gene is TRBJ1-1, the V gene TRBV14; the D is unclear. CDR3 size: 14 residues. Per germline, CDR1 SGHDN and CDR2 FVKESK. The V and J ends lost 2 bases and 8 bases respectively, with 15 bases between them. The CDR3 is CASSQLPIGREAFF. The CDR3 nucleotides read TGTGCCAGCAGCCAACTCCCCATAGGCAGGGAAGCTTTCTTT.

The chain links TRBV6-2 or TRBV6-3 to TRBJ1-5, with 7 positions matching TRBD1. Germline CDR1 reads MNHEY; CDR2 reads SVGEGT. The CDR3 spans 15 residues. Trimming at V came to 0 bases and at J to 5 bases, leaving 4 bases not matched to a gene. CDR3 in amino acids: CASSYSQGGDQPQHF. The CDR3, as DNA: TGTGCCAGCAGTTACTCGCAGGGGGGTGATCAGCCCCAGCATTTT.

In its sample, this clone was seen a few times. This rearrangement joins TRBV19 to TRBJ2-2; 7 bases agree with TRBD1. The germline CDR1 and CDR2 sequences are LNHDA and SQIVND (reference sequence). There are 14 residues in the CDR3. After removal of 4 bases from V and 6 bases from J, the junction contained 5 bases not matched to a gene. In nucleotides, the CDR3 is TGTGCCAGTAGTACCGGGACAGCGGCCGGGGAGCTGTTTTTT. Translated: CASSTGTAAGELFF.

This clone came up once. The chain has TRBV30 and TRBJ2-7; TRBD2 aligns across 11 bases. V shed 2 bases, J shed 4 bases, and the junction held 16 bases outside the gene matches. The CDR3 length is 18 residues. CDR1 and CDR2 (germline): GTSNPN, SVGIG (reference sequence). The CDR3 sequence is CAWSTGTGRLAGLYEQYF. Here the CDR3 DNA reads TGTGCCTGGAGTACGGGGACAGGGAGACTAGCGGGATTGTACGAGCAGTACTTC.

This chain uses TRBV11-3 with TRBJ2-2; possibly TRBD2 for D (6 bases). Germline V gene lookup returns CDR1 SGHNT and CDR2 YENEEA. The V end lost 2 bases, the J end lost 0 bases, and 13 bases lay between the germline ends. CDR3 length: 17 residues. Here the CDR3 reads CASSLTWGETNTGELFF. CDR3 in DNA: TGTGCCAGCAGCTTAACATGGGGGGAGACGAACACCGGGGAGCTGTTTTTT.

The chain uses TRBV18 and TRBJ2-1, with a possible D match to TRBD2 (5 bases). The CDR3 consists of 16 residues. Trimming removed 0 bases from V and 3 bases from J, with 12 bases in between. Germline assignment: CDR1 KGHSH and CDR2 LQKENI. The CDR3 DNA follows: TGTGCCAGCTCACCACCCGGGATTGGGGTCTACAATGAGCAGTTCTTC. It translates to CASSPPGIGVYNEQFF.

The chain joins TRBV3-1 (or the pseudogene TRBV3-2) to TRBJ2-1; TRBD2 matches 14 bases. Germline CDR1 is LGHDT and CDR2 is YNNKEL (reference sequence). Germline trimming cut 4 bases from V and 12 bases from J; bases unmatched to any gene: 11. This CDR3 has 16 amino acids. The CDR3 coding sequence is TGTGCCAGCAGCCCCCCCGGACTAGCGGGAGGTTCGGGGCAGTTCTTC. It translates to CASSPPGLAGGSGQFF.

The chain uses TRBV28 and TRBJ1-2; D may be TRBD1 (5 bases). Trimming took 1 base from V and 4 from J, leaving 19 bases between them. The CDR3 is 17 amino acids. Germline V gives CDR1 MDHEN, CDR2 SYDVKM. CDR3 amino acids: CASSLSEDILSLYGYTF. CDR3 sequence (DNA): TGTGCCAGCAGTTTATCCGAGGACATCCTATCCCTCTATGGCTACACCTTC.

The rearrangement joins TRBV2 to TRBJ2-4; tentative D call: TRBD2 (6 bases). This CDR3 spans 14 amino acids. V shed 6 bases and J shed 10 bases, with 19 bases lying between them. The germline V gene encodes CDR1 SNHLY and CDR2 FYNNEI. CDR3 nucleotides: TGTGCCAGCAGGTCCGGGACTCATCCTCTTATTCAGTACTTC. This translates into CASRSGTHPLIQYF.

This clone was observed a single time. The CDR3: CASSLGGRGGNEQFF. CDR3 DNA sequence: TGCGCCAGCAGCTTGGGCGGGAGGGGTGGCAATGAGCAGTTCTTC. The chain couples TRBV5-1 to TRBJ2-1; 9 nucleotides line up with TRBD2. The CDR3 extends over 15 amino acids. Looked up from germline, CDR1 is SGHRS and CDR2 is YFSETQ. V lost 0 bases, J lost 6 bases, and 4 bases stayed unmatched. Full variable domain (missing parts from reference TRBV5-1 and TRBJ2-1): KAGVTQTPRYLIKTRGQQVTLSCSPISGHRSVSWYQQTPGQGLQFLFEYFSETQRNKGNFPGRFSGRQFSNSRSEMNVSTLELGDSALYLCASSLGGRGGNEQFFGPGTRLTVL.